One and the same sample provided the 27 T cell receptor beta chains below, sequenced in a study of blood T cell repertoires in COVID-19. Sequenced by immunoSEQ multiplex PCR; TCRdb stores in-frame clones only, minus some. Of 60,000 to 80,000 clones detected, roughly 85% appear once; the ten largest clones hold approximately 25%. The sequenced sample consisted of peripheral blood. All receptors come from a man between 45 and 60 years old with acute or convalescent COVID-19.

The CDR3: CTSSHNKSGAQGLDRKV. CDR3 DNA: TGCACCAGCAGCCACAACAAGAGCGGAGCCCAGGGACTGGATCGTAAAGTC. The chain carries TRBV1 and TRBJ2-7; TRBD2, the table's D call, was not compared with the DNA. TRBV1 is a pseudogene. This CDR3 comprises 17 residues.

V is TRBV5-1 and J is TRBJ1-2, with 7 bases lining up with TRBD1. V shed 2 bases, J shed 2 bases, and the junction held 6 bases outside the gene matches. The germline gives CDR1 SGHRS, CDR2 YFSETQ. The length of the CDR3 is 15 residues. The CDR3, as DNA: TGCGCCAGCAGCTTTGGACAGGTCGGCAACTATGGCTACACCTTC. This codes for CASSFGQVGNYGYTF.

The rearrangement links TRBV23-1 to TRBJ1-5, with 11 bases that match TRBD1. TRBV23-1 is noted as an ORF with a role that remains uncertain. V lost 8 bases to trimming and J lost 2 bases; unmatched junction nucleotides: 14. The CDR3 has 18 residues. CDR3 nucleotides: TGCGCCAGCTTTCCTCCGGGACAGGGGGATTCGGGCAATCAGCCCCAGCATTTT. Its translation is CASFPPGQGDSGNQPQHF.

The chain couples TRBV19 to TRBJ1-1; a possible D gene is TRBD1 (6 bases). This CDR3 contains 16 residues. V was pared by 0 bases and J by 0 bases, with 11 bases between. The germline gives CDR1 LNHDA, CDR2 SQIVND (reference sequence). The CDR3 DNA follows: TGTGCCAGTAGTATAGAGGGGGCCGAGATGAACACTGAAGCTTTCTTT. It is translated as CASSIEGAEMNTEAFF.

This clone has a single count. The chain couples TRBV3-1 (or the pseudogene TRBV3-2) to TRBJ2-5; TRBD2 aligns across 8 bases. V shed 0 bases, J shed 5 bases, and the junction held 11 bases outside the gene matches. Germline assignment: CDR1 LGHDT and CDR2 YNNKEL (reference sequence). CDR3 length equals 17 residues. Written as DNA, the CDR3 is TGTGCCAGCAGCCAAGATGTACCCGGGGGGGCCGATGAGACCCAGTACTTC. Its translation: CASSQDVPGGADETQYF.

V is TRBV3-1 (or the pseudogene TRBV3-2) and J is TRBJ1-1; 9 bases match TRBD1. The CDR3 runs to 18 residues. Trimming at V came to 0 bases and at J to 5 bases, leaving 13 bases not matched to a gene. Germline V gene sequence: CDR1 LGHDT, CDR2 YNNKEL (reference sequence). CDR3 amino acids: CASSQDPHTGGRRTEAFF. Written as DNA, the CDR3 is TGTGCCAGCAGCCAAGATCCCCACACAGGGGGCAGGCGAACTGAAGCTTTCTTT.

This chain uses TRBV2 with TRBJ2-3, with D perhaps matching TRBD1 (6 bases). In germline, CDR1 is SNHLY, CDR2 FYNNEI. The V end was cut by 4 bases, the J end by 5 bases, with 16 bases between. The CDR3 loop spans 15 amino acids. For the CDR3, the DNA is TGTGCCAGCAGTGGCTTCGACAGGCTTCGAGATACGCAGTATTTT. It encodes CASSGFDRLRDTQYF.

This chain uses TRBV28 with TRBJ1-2, with a tentative D call TRBD1 (6 bases). The CDR3 runs 13 residues. V gave up 5 bases and J gave up 2 bases, with 9 bases separating them. The germline gives CDR1 MDHEN, CDR2 SYDVKM. CDR3 amino acids: CASSTQGNYGYTF. DNA for the CDR3: TGTGCCAGCAGTACTCAGGGGAACTATGGCTACACCTTC.

The J gene is TRBJ2-3, the V gene TRBV29-1; TRBD2 matches at 15 bases. The CDR3 has 16 amino acids. CDR1 is SQVTM, CDR2 ANQGSEA, per germline. The trim removed 1 base at V and 10 bases at J, leaving 9 bases unmatched. The CDR3 loop reads CSVEGTSGGAYDAQYF. The CDR3 DNA follows: TGCAGCGTTGAAGGGACTAGCGGGGGGGCGTACGACGCGCAGTATTTT.

The chain recombines TRBV15 with TRBJ1-5; the match to TRBD1 covers 7 bases. The junction had 13 bases not matched to a gene; V was cut back by 8 bases and J by 3 bases. The CDR3 is 16 residues long. Germline CDR1 LNHNV, CDR2 YYDKDF (reference sequence). The CDR3 DNA reads as TGTGCCACCCGAAATGGAGAGGGGGCGAACAATCAGCCCCAGCATTTT. Encoded protein: CATRNGEGANNQPQHF. The whole variable domain, filled in from reference TRBV15 and TRBJ1-5, reads DAMVIQNPRYQVTQFGKPVTLSCSQTLNHNVMYWYQQKSSQAPKLLFHYYDKDFNNEADTPDNFQSRRPNTSFCFLDIRSPGLGDTAMYLCATRNGEGANNQPQHFGDGTRLSIL.

This clone was detected only a few times. The chain employs TRBV30 and TRBJ1-6; a possible D gene is TRBD1 (6 bases). In germline, CDR1 is GTSNPN, CDR2 SVGIG (reference sequence). The CDR3 length is 14 residues. V lost 1 base, J lost 5 bases, and 9 bases lay in between. CDR3 nucleotide sequence: TGTGCCTGGAGTGCGGGACAAGATAATTCACCCCTCCACTTT. This encodes CAWSAGQDNSPLHF.

V is TRBV12-2 and J is TRBJ2-2; TRBD1 is the table's D call, not checked against the DNA. TRBV12-2 is a pseudogene. The CDR3 has 18 residues. The CDR3 region has the DNA TGTGCAAGTCGCTTAGCATATCTCAGGGATCGGAACACCGGGGAGCTGTTTTTT. Its translation: CASRLAYLRDRNTGELFF.

The V gene is TRBV6-2 or TRBV6-3, the J gene TRBJ2-7; TRBD1 matches 10 bases. The CDR3 loop spans 14 amino acids. In germline, CDR1 is MNHEY, CDR2 SVGEGT. With 1 base clipped from V and 7 bases from J, the junction kept 4 bases outside the gene matches. This CDR3 is CASSYLGQGFEQYV. The CDR3 DNA sequence: TGTGCCAGCAGTTACTTGGGACAGGGGTTTGAGCAGTACGTC.

A note on this clone: The junction and the germline gene differ at one end; a read error may be behind it. The chain recombines TRBV29-1 with TRBJ2-7, with TRBD1 matching 11 bases. Germline V CDR1 and CDR2: SQVTM, ANQGSEA. The CDR3 length is 14 residues. The CDR3: CSVARTGGSDEQYF. CDR3 sequence (DNA): TGCAGCGTTGCGAGGACAGGGGGCTCCGACGAGCAGTACTTC.

This clone appeared once. V and J are TRBV2 and TRBJ2-2; D is perhaps TRBD2 (5 bases). The CDR3 sequence is 14 residues long. Germline V lookup: CDR1 SNHLY, CDR2 FYNNEI. V shed 6 bases and J shed 6 bases, with 14 bases lying between them. The CDR3 protein is CASRDSTQAGELFF. CDR3 DNA sequence: TGTGCCAGCAGGGACTCCACCCAGGCCGGGGAGCTGTTTTTT.

DNA for the CDR3: TGTGCCAGCAGCCACAAAAGCCCCTGGACTAGCGGGGGGGTTCAAGAGACCCAGTACTTC. Translating it yields CASSHKSPWTSGGVQETQYF. This chain links TRBV14 with TRBJ2-5; 15 positions agree with TRBD2. The CDR3 contains 20 residues. Germline loops: CDR1 SGHDN, CDR2 FVKESK. With V trimmed by 3 bases and J by 2 bases, 13 bases remained unmatched.

This chain joins TRBV5-4 and TRBJ2-5; TRBD1 might be the D (6 bases). Germline values: CDR1 SGHNT, CDR2 YYREEE (reference sequence). The ends were cut back, 0 bases at V and 5 bases at J, with 8 bases in the middle. The CDR3 is 13 amino acids. CDR3 sequence: CASSLGGRETQYF. CDR3 nucleotides: TGTGCCAGCAGCTTGGGGGGGCGGGAGACCCAGTACTTC.

The rearrangement uses TRBV19 and TRBJ1-1, with D uncertain. CDR1 and CDR2 (germline): LNHDA, SQIVND (reference sequence). The CDR3 spans 14 residues. V gave up 2 bases and J gave up 4 bases, with 11 bases separating them. The CDR3 bases are TGTGCCAGTAGTATATCAAGGGAGGCCACTGAAGCTTTCTTT. This encodes CASSISREATEAFF.

V and J are TRBV7-3 and TRBJ2-5, with D perhaps TRBD2 (6 bases). The CDR3 is made up of 15 amino acids. Between the trimmed V and J ends, which lost 1 base and 1 base, there was a span of 10 bases. Germline V lookup: CDR1 SGHTA, CDR2 FQGTGA. The CDR3 DNA follows: TGTGCCAGCAGCTTAATGGGGACTTTCCAAGAGACCCAGTACTTC. Its translation is CASSLMGTFQETQYF.

This clone was seen at least ten times. This sequence joins TRBV19 and TRBJ2-7, with 10 positions matching TRBD1. V lost 2 bases, J lost 2 bases, and 9 bases stayed unmatched. The CDR3 consists of 17 residues. Germline V gives CDR1 LNHDA, CDR2 SQIVND (reference sequence). The CDR3 nucleotides read TGTGCCAGTAGTATATCCCAGTTCGGGACAGGGGCCTACGAGCAGTACTTC. Amino acid sequence: CASSISQFGTGAYEQYF.

The chain recombines TRBV6-1 with TRBJ2-5; the match to TRBD2 covers 7 bases. The germline gives CDR1 MNHNS, CDR2 SASEGT. The CDR3 sequence is 16 residues long. The ends lost 4 bases at V and 5 bases at J; junction bases unmatched: 13. The CDR3 loop is CASSGELRGVRETQYF. In nucleotides, the CDR3 is TGTGCCAGCAGTGGGGAACTCCGGGGGGTTCGGGAGACCCAGTACTTC.

The J gene is TRBJ2-1, the V gene TRBV7-2; a possible D gene is TRBD1 (8 bases). The CDR3 covers 17 residues. The germline gives CDR1 SGHTA, CDR2 FQGNSA. V was shortened by 5 bases and J by 9 bases, with 26 bases between the two germline ends. CDR3 DNA sequence: TGTGCCAGCAGCCCGAAAGGGAGACGGACAGGGAGGGGTGAGCAGTTCTTC. It specifies CASSPKGRRTGRGEQFF.

This chain joins TRBV12-3 or TRBV12-4 and TRBJ2-5, with D tentatively TRBD1 (6 bases). Between the trimmed V and J ends, which lost 4 bases and 5 bases, there was a span of 11 bases. This CDR3 comprises 13 residues. The CDR3, as DNA: TGTGCCAGCAGTTCCGGGACAAGGGAGACCCAGTACTTC. Translation gives CASSSGTRETQYF.

The chain employs TRBV6-5 and TRBJ2-5; D unresolved. This CDR3 has 12 residues. Germline CDR1 MNHEY, CDR2 SVGAGI. With 6 bases removed from V and 5 bases from J, the gap between germline ends came to 10 bases. The CDR3 nucleotides read TGTGCCAGCAGCCGTGACTTGGAGACCCAGTACTTC. This sequence encodes CASSRDLETQYF.

This clone was seen only once. The V and J genes are TRBV19 and TRBJ2-3; 8 positions match TRBD2. The CDR3 is made up of 19 amino acids. Germline CDR1 and CDR2: LNHDA and SQIVND (reference sequence). Germline trimming cut 3 bases from V and 0 bases from J; bases unmatched to any gene: 14. The CDR3 loop reads CASSMGISGTLASTDTQYF. CDR3 nucleotides: TGTGCCAGTAGTATGGGGATTAGCGGGACCTTGGCTAGCACAGATACGCAGTATTTT. Filled out from reference TRBV19 and TRBJ2-3, the complete variable domain reads DGGITQSPKYLFRKEGQNVTLSCEQNLNHDAMYWYRQDPGQGLRLIYYSQIVNDFQKGDIAEGYSVSREKKESFPLTVTSAQKNPTAFYLCASSMGISGTLASTDTQYFGPGTRLTVL.

The chain uses TRBV5-1 and TRBJ2-5; 7 bases line up with TRBD1. Germline V gene sequence: CDR1 SGHRS, CDR2 YFSETQ. The CDR3 contains 15 residues. The ends lost 4 bases at V and 0 bases at J; junction bases unmatched: 6. CDR3 protein: CASSPGQTYQETQYF. CDR3 coding DNA: TGCGCCAGCAGCCCGGGACAGACATACCAAGAGACCCAGTACTTC.

This clone was picked up one time. One end of the junction varies from germline; a read error may be responsible. This chain joins TRBV7-2 and TRBJ2-7; 11 nucleotides agree with TRBD2. The CDR3 is 16 residues long. Germline CDR1 and CDR2: SGHTA and FQGNSA. The CDR3 spells CANSPDSGGAPYEQYF. The CDR3 DNA reads TGTGCCAACAGCCCCGATAGCGGGGGGGCCCCCTACGAGCAGTACTTC.